This T cell receptor beta chain was profiled in a study of cytomegalovirus exposure and HLA in healthy donors. Study-wide background: Early released data comprised around 85 million unique TCRs from HLA-typed donors.

The table lists this clone with a count of one. Its antigen is undetermined. Germline lookup yields CDR1 SEHNR and CDR2 FQNEAQ (reference sequence). The CDR3 covers 12 residues. Trimming took 10 bases from V and 8 from J; bases not matched to a gene: 6. Study-wide findings and caveats: Upon later analysis, HLA-associated TCR beta chains proved more clonally expanded than other, equally common chains. Information on immune exposure was restricted to one variable (CMV serostatus). The study listed approximately 160 cytomegalovirus-associated TCR beta chains.

The PCR was carried out with 60 Vbeta primers and 13 Jbeta primers. Libraries were prepared by immunoSEQ multiplex PCR; TCRdb keeps only in-frame clonotypes and omits some of them. The sample contains roughly 100,000 clones, less than 85% of which appear only once. This receptor was identified in a man aged 40-50 years in good health and CMV-seropositive. The rearrangement links TRBV7-9 to TRBJ1-2, with 11 positions matching TRBD1. Material for sequencing was PBMCs. The CDR3: CATGTGGIGYTF. The DNA of the CDR3 is TGTGCCACCGGGACAGGGGGGATAGGCTACACCTTC.